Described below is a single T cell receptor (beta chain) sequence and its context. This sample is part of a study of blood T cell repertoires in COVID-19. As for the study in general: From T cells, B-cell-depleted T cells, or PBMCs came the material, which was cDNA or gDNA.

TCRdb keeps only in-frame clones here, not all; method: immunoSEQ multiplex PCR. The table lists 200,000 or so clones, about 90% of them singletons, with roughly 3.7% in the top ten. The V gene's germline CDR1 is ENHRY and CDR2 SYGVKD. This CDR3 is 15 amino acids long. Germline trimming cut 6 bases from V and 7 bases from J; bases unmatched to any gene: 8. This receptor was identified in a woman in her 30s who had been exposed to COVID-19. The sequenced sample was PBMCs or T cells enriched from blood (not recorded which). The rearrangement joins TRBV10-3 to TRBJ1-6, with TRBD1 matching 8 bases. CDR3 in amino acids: CAISATGVGNSPLHF. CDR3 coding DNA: TGTGCCATCAGCGCGACAGGGGTAGGGAATTCACCCCTCCACTTT.